What follows are 20 T cell receptor beta chains derived from one specimen sequenced in a study of technical replicates of blood from several donors. Clones were sequenced by immunoSEQ multiplex PCR, and TCRdb holds only the in-frame ones, with some missing. Found here are over 75,000 clones, approximately 96% of them singletons; the top ten hold around 0.18%. The source material was T cells isolated from PBMCs. Receptors were obtained from a human donor in good health.

This clone was seen a single time. The gene calls are TRBV19 and TRBJ2-7; D is possibly TRBD1 (6 bases). This CDR3 has 16 amino acids. The germline V gene encodes CDR1 LNHDA and CDR2 SQIVND (reference sequence). Trimming stripped 4 bases from V and 3 bases from J, with 19 bases between. CDR3 nucleotides: TGTGCCAGTAGTACCCTCACAGGGCCCGGAATCTACGAGCAGTACTTC. Protein: CASSTLTGPGIYEQYF.

This chain links TRBV5-4 with TRBJ1-1; D ambiguous. The CDR3 has 15 residues. Germline assignment: CDR1 SGHNT and CDR2 YYREEE (reference sequence). The V gene lost 0 bases and the J gene lost 1 base, with 10 bases spanning the gap. CDR3 sequence (DNA): TGTGCCAGCAGCTTGGACAGTATGGGGAACACTGAAGCTTTCTTT. This gives the protein CASSLDSMGNTEAFF.

The V gene is TRBV4-2, the J gene TRBJ2-3; TRBD2 is a possible D gene (6 bases). The CDR3 runs to 17 residues. Deletions cut 0 bases from V and 4 bases from J, with 17 bases between. The germline V gene encodes CDR1 LGHNA and CDR2 YNFKEQ. DNA of the CDR3: TGTGCCAGCAGCCAAGAGCGGGGCCGGTCACTTGCAGATACGCAGTATTTT. Encoded protein: CASSQERGRSLADTQYF.

V usage is TRBV28 and J usage is TRBJ1-5; the D gene is possibly TRBD1 (6 bases). Germline assignment: CDR1 MDHEN and CDR2 SYDVKM. The CDR3 runs to 15 residues. V lost 6 bases to trimming and J lost 5 bases, with 17 bases between them. The CDR3 DNA sequence: TGTGCCAGCAGGTTAAATGACGGACAGCATCAGCCCCAGCATTTT. Translated: CASRLNDGQHQPQHF. The complete variable domain, with remaining parts taken from reference TRBV28 and TRBJ1-5, reads DVKVTQSSRYLVKRTGEKVFLECVQDMDHENMFWYRQDPGLGLRLIYFSYDVKMKEKGDIPEGYSVSREKKERFSLILESASTNQTSMYLCASRLNDGQHQPQHFGDGTRLSIL.

The V gene is TRBV29-1, the J gene TRBJ2-1; TRBD2 might be the D (6 bases). The CDR3 spans 12 residues. Trimming took 6 bases from V and 7 from J, leaving 13 bases between them. The germline V gene has CDR1 SQVTM and CDR2 ANQGSEA. The CDR3 DNA follows: TGCAGCGTGACCGGGAGTCGGAATGAGCAGTTCTTC. As protein: CSVTGSRNEQFF.

The V gene is TRBV5-1, the J gene TRBJ2-3; 9 bases align to TRBD2. Germline V gene data show CDR1 as SGHRS and CDR2 as YFSETQ. V lost 0 bases, J lost 4 bases, and 6 bases stayed unmatched. This CDR3 is built from 16 residues. CDR3 sequence (DNA): TGCGCCAGCAGCTTGGCGGTAGCGGGGGAACCAGATACGCAGTATTTT. It encodes CASSLAVAGEPDTQYF.

V and J are TRBV9 and TRBJ1-4, with D maybe TRBD1 (6 bases). Per the germline V gene, CDR1 is SGDLS and CDR2 is YYNGEE. The CDR3 runs to 18 residues. V shed 4 bases and J shed 5 bases, with 24 bases lying between them. The CDR3 sequence: CASSPEGGGRRANEKLFF. CDR3 sequence (DNA): TGTGCCAGCAGCCCCGAGGGAGGGGGGCGCCGCGCGAATGAAAAACTGTTTTTT.

The genes are TRBV18 and TRBJ2-7; D possibly corresponds to TRBD1 (6 bases). V shed 3 bases and J shed 3 bases, with 12 bases lying between them. Germline CDR1 and CDR2: KGHSH and LQKENI. The CDR3 consists of 14 residues. CDR3 DNA sequence: TGTGCCAGCTCACCCGCGGACAGCGACTACGAGCAGTACTTC. Translated, it gives CASSPADSDYEQYF.

V is TRBV19 and J is TRBJ1-4; D not resolved. Germline CDR1 and CDR2: LNHDA and SQIVND (reference sequence). V was cut by 5 bases and J by 1 base, with 8 bases left in between. The CDR3 runs 14 residues. Here the CDR3 reads CASSPTVTNEKLFF. The CDR3, as DNA: TGTGCCAGTAGTCCAACGGTAACTAATGAAAAACTGTTTTTT.

CDR3 DNA sequence: TGTGCCAGCAGTTTCTCTCATGAGAACGAGCAGTACTTC. Its translation: CASSFSHENEQYF. The genes are TRBV27 and TRBJ2-7; D not certain. CDR1 is MNHEY, CDR2 SMNVEV, per germline (reference sequence). The CDR3 is made up of 13 amino acids. Trimming left V 3 bases short and J 5 bases short, with 11 bases between.

V and J are TRBV2 and TRBJ2-7, with 9 bases fitting TRBD1. CDR1 and CDR2 from the germline V gene are SNHLY and FYNNEI. The length of the CDR3 is 15 residues. V shed 0 bases and J 7 bases; nucleotides not matched to a gene: 7. The CDR3 loop is CASSEAHRGPGEQYF. DNA of the CDR3: TGTGCCAGCAGTGAAGCGCACAGGGGGCCTGGGGAGCAGTACTTC.

The CDR3 loop reads CASSQVGRGTETQYF. The DNA for the CDR3 is TGCGCCAGCAGCCAAGTCGGCAGGGGGACAGAGACCCAGTACTTC. The chain links TRBV4-1 to TRBJ2-5; 7 positions match TRBD1. The germline CDR1 and CDR2 sequences are MGHRA and YSYEKL. The V segment lost 1 base and the J segment 4 bases; nucleotides outside the gene matches: 6. CDR3 length: 15 residues.

The chain uses TRBV7-9 and TRBJ1-3; tentatively, D is TRBD1 (6 bases). This CDR3 spans 16 amino acids. Trimming stripped 0 bases from V and 4 bases from J, with 13 bases between. Germline V lookup: CDR1 SEHNR, CDR2 FQNEAQ (reference sequence). CDR3 DNA: TGTGCCAGCAGCTTAGCGACCACAGGGTCCGGAAACACCATATATTTT. Protein product: CASSLATTGSGNTIYF.

The chain joins TRBV18 to TRBJ1-2; possibly TRBD1 for D (5 bases). The CDR3 extends over 15 amino acids. Trimming removed 2 bases from V and 2 bases from J, with 12 bases in between. In germline, CDR1 is KGHSH, CDR2 LQKENI. This chain's CDR3 is CASSPIGRVNYGYTF. CDR3 DNA: TGTGCCAGCTCACCAATAGGCAGGGTAAACTATGGCTACACCTTC.

CDR3 nucleotides: TGTGCCAGCAGCTTACGGTGGGCCTCCTACAATGAGCAGTTCTTC. This sequence encodes CASSLRWASYNEQFF. The rearrangement links TRBV7-6 to TRBJ2-1, with no clear D. The CDR3 covers 15 residues. V was clipped by 2 bases and J by 0 bases, with 8 bases between them. Germline-derived CDR1 and CDR2 are SGHVS and FNYEAQ.

This clone came up a few times. V gene TRBV5-1 combines with J gene TRBJ2-1; tentatively, D is TRBD2 (5 bases). With 5 bases removed from V and 9 bases from J, the gap between germline ends came to 9 bases. Germline V gene data show CDR1 as SGHRS and CDR2 as YFSETQ. The CDR3 covers 11 residues. The CDR3 sequence is CASRYSVEQFF. CDR3 in DNA: TGCGCCAGCAGGTATAGCGTTGAGCAGTTCTTC.

The chain is built from TRBV6-5 and TRBJ1-2; 8 positions agree with TRBD1. Per germline, CDR1 MNHEY and CDR2 SVGAGI. Losses at the gene ends were 5 bases for V and 6 bases for J; bases not matched to a gene: 8. The CDR3 covers 14 residues. CDR3 nucleotides: TGTGCCAGCAGTAGTACCACAGGGGGTGATGGCTACACCTTC. It encodes CASSSTTGGDGYTF.

The V and J genes are TRBV15 and TRBJ2-1; TRBD2 matches at 8 bases. V trimming: 4 bases; J trimming: 3 bases; junction bases outside the gene matches: 5. The CDR3 consists of 15 residues. Germline V gene sequence: CDR1 LNHNV, CDR2 YYDKDF (reference sequence). The CDR3, as DNA: TGTGCCACCAGCACGGAAAGCGGGGGCTACAATGAGCAGTTCTTC. Translation: CATSTESGGYNEQFF.

The chain carries TRBV7-9 and TRBJ2-1; 7 nucleotides agree with TRBD2. V lost 8 bases, J lost 8 bases, and 6 bases stayed unmatched. Germline CDR1 and CDR2: SEHNR and FQNEAQ (reference sequence). The CDR3 has 12 amino acids. The CDR3 DNA reads as TGTGCCAGCTCCGTCCGGGGGGATGAGCAGTTCTTC. Translation gives CASSVRGDEQFF.

The chain combines TRBV2 with TRBJ1-5; 8 bases are a match to TRBD1. V shed 5 bases, J shed 4 bases, and the junction held 7 bases outside the gene matches. The germline V gene has CDR1 SNHLY and CDR2 FYNNEI. This CDR3 comprises 15 residues. Here the CDR3 reads CASSILTGANQPQHF. The CDR3 coding sequence is TGTGCCAGCAGTATTTTGACAGGGGCGAATCAGCCCCAGCATTTT.